This T cell receptor (beta chain) came from a study of shared clonotypes between healthy human individuals. Study at large: Per donor, CD8 memory used one plate, CD8 naive used two, CD4 memory used three and CD4 naive used three.

Study-level results: Clonotype sharing across a few donors was observed for 4.5% to 6.5% of naive CD4 clonotypes.

The repertoire was sequenced with immunoSEQ multiplex PCR; TCRdb's copy has only in-frame clones and lacks some. The data contain about 2.4 million clones, around nine tenths of them singletons. In its sample, this clone was seen once. As yet, its antigen is unknown. Sequencing input: naive CD4+ T cells sorted from blood. Subset denoted: CD45RA+ positively selected. The TCR originated in a man younger than 35 in good health.

For the CDR3, the DNA is TGTGCCAGCATTCCCATGGACAGAGCCTACGAGCAGTACTTC. Amino acids: CASIPMDRAYEQYF. This chain connects TRBV28 to TRBJ2-7, with D tentatively TRBD1 (6 bases). The CDR3 is 14 residues long. Trimming took off 7 bases at V and 2 bases at J, with 15 bases between the two ends. Germline V CDR1 and CDR2: MDHEN, SYDVKM. Full variable domain (outside the CDR3, taken from reference TRBV28 and TRBJ2-7): DVKVTQSSRYLVKRTGEKVFLECVQDMDHENMFWYRQDPGLGLRLIYFSYDVKMKEKGDIPEGYSVSREKKERFSLILESASTNQTSMYLCASIPMDRAYEQYFGPGTRLTVT.